This T cell receptor beta chain was recovered during a study of T cells in Graves' hyperthyroidism and ophthalmopathy. Points from the study as a whole: Separation of ophthalmopathy from stable hyperthyroidism was achieved by a 13 V-J model. In blood, most of the thyroid clonotypes expanded above 0.001 were also present. Median prediction lead before ophthalmopathy onset was 6.5 months with the model.

This clonotype was detected ten times or more. Its target is not known. Amplification of TCR beta CDR3 regions used RNA as the template. In the first-round RT-PCR of the TCR CDR3, the HTBI primer set was used. TCRdb analysed the multiplex PCR reads with MiXCR anew, one entry per CDR3 protein. This sample carries around 250,000 distinct CDR3 sequences, roughly 15% of them seen once, and the ten largest clones take approximately 12%. Germline CDR1 SGHAT, CDR2 FQNNGV. V was trimmed by 5 bases and J by 3 bases, leaving 7 bases between them. CDR3 length: 12 amino acids. The material sequenced was blood. The chain couples TRBV11-2 to TRBJ1-1; D unresolved. The receptor was isolated from a woman between 40 and 55 years old with Graves' hyperthyroidism that later progressed to Graves' ophthalmopathy. The CDR3 DNA is TGTGCCAGCAGCCGCCGGGACACTGAAGCTTTCTTT. Encoded protein: CASSRRDTEAFF.